Below, 10 T cell receptor beta chains from the same sample are listed, as sequenced in a study of cytomegalovirus exposure and HLA in healthy donors. Amplification used 60 Vbeta primers and 13 Jbeta primers. TCRdb keeps only in-frame clones here, not all; method: immunoSEQ multiplex PCR. The ten most abundant clones cover 0.9% to 1.2% of a sample with about 130,000 clones. The sample was PBMCs. Receptor source: a young man in good health and CMV-seronegative.

J is TRBJ2-1 and V is TRBV30; D may be TRBD1 (7 bases). Germline CDR1 reads GTSNPN; CDR2 reads SVGIG (reference sequence). V was clipped by 4 bases and J by 3 bases, with 10 bases between them. This CDR3 has 13 residues. DNA of the CDR3: TGTGCCTGGACAGGGGGGTACTACAATGAGCAGTTCTTC. Protein product: CAWTGGYYNEQFF.

The rearrangement joins TRBV6-1 to TRBJ2-3; 7 nucleotides match TRBD1. CDR3 length: 15 residues. V gave up 7 bases and J gave up 0 bases; unmatched junction bases: 7. Germline lookup yields CDR1 MNHNS and CDR2 SASEGT. CDR3 bases: TGTGCCAGCAAAACAGGGGTGACTAGCACAGATACGCAGTATTTT. The encoded protein is CASKTGVTSTDTQYF.

This chain links TRBV6-5 with TRBJ1-2; weak D call: TRBD1 (5 bases). The CDR3 extends over 15 amino acids. CDR1 is MNHEY, CDR2 SVGAGI, per germline. Trimming left V 0 bases short and J 8 bases short, with 16 bases between. CDR3 sequence reads: CASSYSNSGGNGYTF. The CDR3 bases are TGTGCCAGCAGTTACTCGAATTCCGGGGGAAACGGCTACACCTTC.

The chain is built from TRBV25-1 and TRBJ2-7; TRBD1 is a possible D gene (5 bases). The germline gives CDR1 MGHDK, CDR2 SYGVNS. The CDR3 totals 13 residues. Trimming took off 4 bases at V and 0 bases at J, with 7 bases between the two ends. CDR3: CASSVTGSYEQYF. CDR3 in DNA: TGTGCCAGCAGTGTAACAGGCTCCTACGAGCAGTACTTC.

The rearrangement uses TRBV7-2 and TRBJ2-1; the match to TRBD2 covers 9 bases. CDR3 length equals 15 residues. V trimming: 7 bases; J trimming: 2 bases; junction bases outside the gene matches: 6. Looked up from germline, CDR1 is SGHTA and CDR2 is FQGNSA. The DNA for the CDR3 is TGTGCCAGCACCCTAGCGGGACTCGCCTACAATGAGCAGTTCTTC. It specifies CASTLAGLAYNEQFF.

The rearrangement uses TRBV5-1 and TRBJ1-3; D is uncertain. CDR3 length equals 16 residues. Deletions cut 0 bases from V and 0 bases from J, with 10 bases between. The germline CDR1 and CDR2 sequences are SGHRS and YFSETQ. The CDR3 here is CASSLGGKSSGNTIYF. The CDR3 DNA sequence: TGCGCCAGCAGCTTGGGAGGGAAGAGCTCTGGAAACACCATATATTTT. The entire variable domain, with the rest obtained from reference TRBV5-1 and TRBJ1-3, is as follows: KAGVTQTPRYLIKTRGQQVTLSCSPISGHRSVSWYQQTPGQGLQFLFEYFSETQRNKGNFPGRFSGRQFSNSRSEMNVSTLELGDSALYLCASSLGGKSSGNTIYFGEGSWLTVV.

The chain recombines TRBV6-5 with TRBJ1-3, with 9 bases that match TRBD1. This CDR3 region has 16 residues. CDR1 MNHEY and CDR2 SVGAGI come from the germline V gene. The junction had 4 bases not matched to a gene; V was cut back by 4 bases and J by 0 bases. Written as DNA, the CDR3 is TGTGCCAGCAGTTTGGGACAGGGCGACTCTGGAAACACCATATATTTT. Translating it yields CASSLGQGDSGNTIYF.

This sequence joins TRBV27 and TRBJ1-5; no clear D gene. Germline CDR1 is MNHEY and CDR2 is SMNVEV (reference sequence). The CDR3 runs 13 residues. The V end was cut by 3 bases, the J end by 5 bases, with 8 bases between. CDR3 DNA sequence: TGTGCCAGCAGTTTGGCCTTCTATCAGCCCCAGCATTTT. It translates to CASSLAFYQPQHF.

The chain combines TRBV19 with TRBJ2-7; possible D gene TRBD1, 6 bases. Germline loops: CDR1 LNHDA, CDR2 SQIVND (reference sequence). Trimming removed 3 bases at V and 0 bases at J, with 18 bases between. CDR3 size: 17 residues. CDR3 sequence reads: CASSIRDTIWPSYEQYF. The CDR3 bases are TGTGCCAGTAGTATTCGGGACACTATATGGCCCTCCTACGAGCAGTACTTC.

The chain joins TRBV6-4 to TRBJ1-2; D call uncertain. Trimming cost V 6 bases and J 7 bases, with 18 bases left between them. The CDR3 spans 14 residues. Germline values: CDR1 MRHNA, CDR2 SNTAGT. CDR3 nucleotides: TGTGCCAGCAGCTCAAACACCCCTAGAAGTGGCTACACCTTC. It yields the protein CASSSNTPRSGYTF.